This T cell receptor beta chain was captured in a study of spatial heterogeneity in lung cancer. Time point noted: sample taken at primary tumor resection. Sequencing of whole RNA from tumor, nontumor lung or frozen PBMC involved no sorting. Trimming took 2 bases from V and 3 from J; bases not matched to a gene: 12. The germline gives CDR1 SEHNR, CDR2 FQNEAQ (reference sequence). The CDR3 length is 17 residues. This clonotype was observed at least ten times. Each CDR3 protein gets one entry after TCRdb re-called the 5' RACE reads with MiXCR. This table holds 60,000 to 65,000 distinct CDR3 sequences, 8.4% found once.

Here the sequenced sample was PBMCs, taken at surgery. This TCR came from a female donor with early-stage non-small cell lung cancer. The gene calls are TRBV7-9 and TRBJ1-2; 7 bases map to TRBD1. CDR3 residues: CASSLPPGQRSDYGYTF. The DNA for the CDR3 is TGTGCCAGCAGCTTACCCCCGGGACAGAGAAGTGACTATGGCTACACCTTC.